The next 3 T cell receptor beta chains were all read from a single sample in a study of T cells in Graves' hyperthyroidism and ophthalmopathy. The TCR beta CDR3 regions underwent amplification using RNA transcripts as the source. An initial round of RT-PCR targeting the TCR CDR3 relied on the HTBI primer set. TCRdb fed the multiplex PCR reads into MiXCR, producing one record per CDR3 protein. The data show around 500,000 distinct CDR3 sequences, over 13% seen once. The sample comprised blood. The receptors originated from a woman between 18 and 29 years old with Graves' hyperthyroidism.

Note on this clonotype: This clone may be a read error of a much larger clone one base away. The CDR3 region is CAWSMDTEALF. DNA for the CDR3: TGTGCCTGGAGTATGGACACTGAAGCTCTCTTT. The chain links TRBV30 to TRBJ1-1; D may be TRBD1 (5 bases). This CDR3 has 11 amino acids. Looked up from germline, CDR1 is GTSNPN and CDR2 is SVGIG (reference sequence). Full variable domain (missing parts from reference TRBV30 and TRBJ1-1): SQTIHQWPATLVQPVGSPLSLECTVEGTSNPNLYWYRQAAGRGLQLLFYSVGIGQISSEVPQNLSASRPQDRQFILSSKKLLLSDSGFYLCAWSMDTEALFGQGTRLTVV.

This clonotype was observed many times. This rearrangement joins TRBV2 to TRBJ2-1; D is unclear. There are 12 residues in the CDR3. The V gene lost 6 bases and the J gene lost 3 bases, with 6 bases spanning the gap. Germline CDR1 reads SNHLY; CDR2 reads FYNNEI. The DNA of the CDR3 is TGTGCCAGCAGGACTGGCTACAATGAGCAGTTCTTC. This gives the protein CASRTGYNEQFF.

The chain has TRBV10-3 and TRBJ2-6; tentative D call: TRBD1 (6 bases). Per the germline V gene, CDR1 is ENHRY and CDR2 is SYGVKD. The CDR3 has 16 amino acids. Trimming pared 10 bases from V and 0 bases from J, leaving 16 bases between. The chain's CDR3 is CATPTGSNSGANVLTF. As DNA, the CDR3 is TGTGCCACCCCGACAGGTTCTAACTCTGGGGCCAACGTCCTGACTTTC.